Below are 17 T cell receptor beta chains sequenced from a single sample in a study of blood T cell repertoires in COVID-19. Libraries were prepared by immunoSEQ multiplex PCR; TCRdb keeps only in-frame clonotypes and omits some of them. The sample carries about 270,000 clones, 84% recorded once. The specimen was peripheral blood. These receptors were obtained from a human donor in a cohort sampled during active COVID-19.

V and J are TRBV9 and TRBJ1-5, with 10 bases matching TRBD1. This CDR3 has 20 amino acids. After removal of 5 bases from V and 0 bases from J, the junction contained 17 bases not matched to a gene. Germline-derived CDR1 and CDR2 are SGDLS and YYNGEE. The CDR3 region has the DNA TGTGCCAGCAGTGTGGGAACCGGGACAGGGGATCCCCATAGCAATCAGCCCCAGCATTTT. Protein: CASSVGTGTGDPHSNQPQHF.

The gene calls are TRBV6-5 and TRBJ2-7; 7 bases align to TRBD1. The V gene end was trimmed by 4 bases and the J gene end by 3 bases; junction bases not matched to a gene: 6. Germline loops: CDR1 MNHEY, CDR2 SVGAGI. The CDR3 has 14 residues. Here the CDR3 reads CASSSGTVLYEQYF. The CDR3, as DNA: TGTGCCAGCAGTTCCGGGACAGTCCTCTACGAGCAGTACTTC.

The chain combines TRBV4-2 with TRBJ1-2; 7 positions match TRBD1. Germline CDR1 is LGHNA and CDR2 is YNFKEQ. Germline trimming cut 1 base from V and 0 bases from J; bases unmatched to any gene: 2. This CDR3 has 15 residues. CDR3 region: CASSQGGQTNYGYTF. CDR3 coding DNA: TGTGCCAGCAGCCAAGGGGGACAGACTAACTATGGCTACACCTTC.

This chain uses TRBV2 with TRBJ2-2; a possible D gene is TRBD1 (6 bases). CDR3 length: 15 amino acids. Trimming removed 5 bases at V and 5 bases at J, with 15 bases between. Germline-derived CDR1 and CDR2 are SNHLY and FYNNEI. Here the CDR3 reads CASSPVARGTGELFF. The CDR3 DNA is TGTGCCAGCAGTCCCGTTGCGAGGGGGACCGGGGAGCTGTTTTTT.

The rearrangement joins TRBV19 to TRBJ2-4; D may be TRBD1 (6 bases). Germline V lookup: CDR1 LNHDA, CDR2 SQIVND (reference sequence). Trimming shortened V by 5 bases and J by 0 bases, and 11 bases separated the two germline ends. This CDR3 comprises 15 residues. In DNA form, the CDR3 reads TGTGCCAGTAGTTTACAGGGATTAGCCAAAAACATTCAGTACTTC. It is translated as CASSLQGLAKNIQYF.

The rearrangement joins TRBV28 to TRBJ2-7, with 11 bases lining up with TRBD2. The CDR3 contains 16 residues. Unmatched junction bases numbered 11, after V lost 6 bases and J lost 4 bases. Germline CDR1 and CDR2: MDHEN and SYDVKM. CDR3 coding DNA: TGTGCCAGCAGACGAACTAGCGGGAGTAACTTTTACGAGCAGTACTTC. The encoded protein is CASRRTSGSNFYEQYF.

This chain uses TRBV5-1 with TRBJ1-3; D unclear. This CDR3 region has 14 residues. From germline, CDR1 is SGHRS and CDR2 YFSETQ. Trimming took off 0 bases at V and 4 bases at J, with 8 bases between the two ends. The CDR3 DNA follows: TGCGCCAGCAGCTTGGACGGTAACGGAAACACCATATATTTT. This encodes CASSLDGNGNTIYF.

This rearrangement joins TRBV6-1 to TRBJ2-1, with 8 bases identical to TRBD1. With 4 bases clipped from V and 8 bases from J, the junction kept 13 bases outside the gene matches. Germline values: CDR1 MNHNS, CDR2 SASEGT. The CDR3 runs to 16 residues. CDR3 DNA: TGTGCCAGCAGTGCCTCCGGGACAGGTACCCTCCATGAGCAGTTCTTC. Its protein product is CASSASGTGTLHEQFF.

The chain is built from TRBV7-9 and TRBJ2-5, with 13 nucleotides matching TRBD2. From germline, CDR1 is SEHNR and CDR2 FQNEAQ (reference sequence). Losses at the gene ends were 0 bases for V and 5 bases for J; bases not matched to a gene: 12. The CDR3 length is 19 residues. CDR3 in DNA: TGTGCCAGCAGCTTAGCGGGACTAGCGGGGAGGAAGGGTCTGGAGACCCAGTACTTC. Translation: CASSLAGLAGRKGLETQYF. The variable domain in full, completed from reference TRBV7-9 and TRBJ2-5, reads DTGVSQNPRHKITKRGQNVTFRCDPISEHNRLYWYRQTLGQGPEFLTYFQNEAQLEKSRLLSDRFSAERPKGSFSTLEIQRTEQGDSAMYLCASSLAGLAGRKGLETQYFGPGTRLLVL.

The V call is TRBV11-3, the J call TRBJ1-2, with D hard to call. With 11 bases removed from V and 8 bases from J, the gap between germline ends came to 18 bases. The CDR3 is 12 residues long. Germline CDR1 reads SGHNT; CDR2 reads YENEEA. The CDR3 bases are TGTGCCGGGTGGCGGGCTTATGGAGGCTACACCTTC. It encodes CAGWRAYGGYTF.

The V gene is TRBV19, the J gene TRBJ2-7, with D maybe TRBD1 (5 bases). The ends were cut back, 4 bases at V and 7 bases at J, with 23 bases in the middle. The V gene's germline CDR1 is LNHDA and CDR2 SQIVND (reference sequence). This CDR3 comprises 16 residues. DNA of the CDR3: TGTGCCAGTAGTACTACCAAACAGGACCCGCGATTTGAGCAGTACTTC. It is translated as CASSTTKQDPRFEQYF.

The J gene is TRBJ1-1, the V gene TRBV7-9; 8 bases align to TRBD1. The germline CDR1 and CDR2 sequences are SEHNR and FQNEAQ (reference sequence). There are 15 residues in the CDR3. J gave up 1 base and V 2 bases, and 3 bases lay outside the gene matches. The CDR3 sequence: CASSLKGTGNTEAFF. The CDR3, as DNA: TGTGCCAGCAGCTTAAAGGGGACAGGGAACACTGAAGCTTTCTTT.

This clone was seen a few times. The gene calls are TRBV7-6 and TRBJ1-2; 9 bases are a match to TRBD1. CDR3 size: 15 residues. The ends lost 5 bases at V and 7 bases at J; junction bases unmatched: 11. CDR1 is SGHVS, CDR2 FNYEAQ, per germline. The CDR3 DNA is TGTGCCAGCAGCCCACGGACAGGGGCGGTTGGTGGCTACACCTTC. Translated: CASSPRTGAVGGYTF. Based on the CDR3 plus reference TRBV7-6 and TRBJ1-2, the full variable domain is GAGVSQSPRYKVTKRGQDVALRCDPISGHVSLYWYRQALGQGPEFLTYFNYEAQQDKSGLPNDRFSAERPEGSISTLTIQRTEQRDSAMYRCASSPRTGAVGGYTFGSGTRLTVV.

V and J are TRBV6-2 or TRBV6-3 and TRBJ1-4, with D tentatively TRBD1 (5 bases). Trimming removed 0 bases from V and 7 bases from J, with 9 bases in between. The CDR3 runs to 14 residues. Germline V gene sequence: CDR1 MNHEY, CDR2 SVGEGT. The CDR3 sequence: CASSYSGAFEKLFF. The CDR3 bases are TGTGCCAGCAGTTACTCAGGGGCTTTTGAAAAACTGTTTTTT.

This clone is a singleton in its sample. The DNA for the CDR3 is TGTGCCAGCAGCACTGACCGCGGACAAGAGACCCAGTACTTC. This sequence encodes CASSTDRGQETQYF. The chain joins TRBV27 to TRBJ2-5; no firm D call. Per germline, CDR1 MNHEY and CDR2 SMNVEV (reference sequence). This CDR3 is built from 14 residues. V was clipped by 6 bases and J by 2 bases, with 13 bases between them.

The V call is TRBV7-2, the J call TRBJ1-3; perhaps TRBD1 as D (5 bases). Germline V gives CDR1 SGHTA, CDR2 FQGNSA. This CDR3 is 15 amino acids long. Between the trimmed V and J ends, which lost 5 bases and 0 bases, there was a span of 11 bases. CDR3 sequence (DNA): TGTGCCAGCAGCGTCCTAAGGGGCTCTGGAAACACCATATATTTT. This codes for CASSVLRGSGNTIYF.

The chain links TRBV7-2 to TRBJ2-7, with D possibly TRBD2 on 7 matching bases. In germline, CDR1 is SGHTA, CDR2 FQGNSA. V lost 0 bases and J lost 1, with 10 bases in between. The CDR3 sequence is 15 residues long. The CDR3 sequence is CASSLAGGASYEQYF. The DNA for the CDR3 is TGTGCCAGCAGCTTAGCGGGGGGGGCGTCCTACGAGCAGTACTTC. The whole variable domain, filled in from reference TRBV7-2 and TRBJ2-7, reads GAGVSQSPSNKVTEKGKDVELRCDPISGHTALYWYRQSLGQGLEFLIYFQGNSAPDKSGLPSDRFSAERTGGSVSTLTIQRTQQEDSAVYLCASSLAGGASYEQYFGPGTRLTVT.